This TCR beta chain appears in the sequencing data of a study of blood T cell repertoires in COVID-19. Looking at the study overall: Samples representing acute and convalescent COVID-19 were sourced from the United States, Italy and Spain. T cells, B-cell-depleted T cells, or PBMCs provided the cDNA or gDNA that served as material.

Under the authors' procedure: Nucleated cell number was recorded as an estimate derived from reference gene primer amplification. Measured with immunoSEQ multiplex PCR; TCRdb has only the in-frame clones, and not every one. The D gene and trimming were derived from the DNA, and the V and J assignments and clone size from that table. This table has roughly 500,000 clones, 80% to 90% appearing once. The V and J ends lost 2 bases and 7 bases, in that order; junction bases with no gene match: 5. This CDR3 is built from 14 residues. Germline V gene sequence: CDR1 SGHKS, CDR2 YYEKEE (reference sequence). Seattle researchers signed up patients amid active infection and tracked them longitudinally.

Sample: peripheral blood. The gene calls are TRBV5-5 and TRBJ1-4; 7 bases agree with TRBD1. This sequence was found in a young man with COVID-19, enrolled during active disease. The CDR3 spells CASSFTGVGEKLFF. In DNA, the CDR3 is TGTGCCAGCAGCTTCACAGGGGTTGGTGAAAAACTGTTTTTT.